Detailed here is one T cell receptor beta chain. Its antigen remains unknown. The CDR3 is 15 amino acids. The V gene's germline CDR1 is SEHNR and CDR2 FQNEAQ (reference sequence). V shed 5 bases, J shed 5 bases, and the junction held 8 bases outside the gene matches. TCRdb keeps only in-frame clones here, not all; method: immunoSEQ multiplex PCR. The data show some 120,000 clones, 90% seen once. This entry is derived from a study of T cell responses to AZD1222 COVID-19 vaccine. Overall study findings and caveats: Elevations in Spike-specific TCR breadth and depth followed administration of two AZD1222 doses.

The TCR sequence derives from an adult in good health. This chain uses TRBV7-9 with TRBJ1-4; TRBD1 matches at 7 bases. The sample in question was peripheral blood, obtained on day 0 of AZD1222 vaccination. This CDR3 reads CASSPMGQYNEKLFF. The DNA for the CDR3 is TGTGCCAGCAGCCCTATGGGACAGTACAATGAAAAACTGTTTTTT. Drawing the rest from reference TRBV7-9 and TRBJ1-4, the complete variable domain is DTGVSQNPRHKITKRGQNVTFRCDPISEHNRLYWYRQTLGQGPEFLTYFQNEAQLEKSRLLSDRFSAERPKGSFSTLEIQRTEQGDSAMYLCASSPMGQYNEKLFFGSGTQLSVL.